The rows below give T cell receptor beta chains drawn from one sample of a study of blood T cell repertoires in COVID-19. Measured with immunoSEQ multiplex PCR; TCRdb has only the in-frame clones, and not every one. Of approximately 82,000 clones in the sample, around four fifths were seen once. What was sequenced was peripheral blood. These receptors came from a woman in her sixties with acute or convalescent COVID-19. Each CDR3 is given with its conserved first and last residue. D genes are given only for firm matches. Clone size appears in some rows only: once, few, many, or a class for an expanded clone.

len	d_gene	v_gene	j_gene	abundance	CDR3aa	CDR3nt
17	TRBD2	TRBV6-1	TRBJ2-7	NA	CASSVTSGGPPPGEQYF	TGTGCCAGCAGTGTCACTAGCGGGGGGCCCCCCCCGGGCGAGCAGTACTTC
17	TRBD2	TRBV2	TRBJ2-6	NA	CASRGGSLGSGANVLTF	TGTGCCAGCAGGGGAGGGAGTCTAGGCTCTGGGGCCAACGTCCTGACTTTC
14	NA	TRBV7-2	TRBJ2-3	NA	CASSFDGLTDTQYF	TGTGCCAGCAGCTTCGATGGCTTGACAGATACGCAGTATTTT
16	NA	TRBV11-3	TRBJ1-1	NA	CASSLDGTGLRTEAFF	TGTGCCAGCAGCTTAGATGGGACGGGACTGCGGACTGAAGCTTTCTTT
13	NA	TRBV5-1	TRBJ1-5	NA	CASSFQGNQPQHF	TGCGCCAGCAGCTTCCAGGGTAATCAGCCCCAGCATTTT
13	NA	TRBV12-5	TRBJ1-5	NA	CASEKSLNQPQHF	TGTGCTAGTGAAAAGAGCCTCAATCAGCCCCAGCATTTT
14	NA	TRBV5-1	TRBJ1-5	NA	CASSLEGENQPQHF	TGCGCCAGCAGCTTAGAGGGGGAAAATCAGCCCCAGCATTTT
17	TRBD1	TRBV5-1	TRBJ2-7	NA	CASSLEPLTGVAYEQYF	TGCGCCAGCAGCTTGGAGCCCCTTACAGGGGTGGCCTACGAGCAGTACTTC
14	NA	TRBV6-5	TRBJ1-2	NA	CASSYSRVGYGYTF	TGTGCCAGCAGTTACTCCCGGGTTGGCTATGGCTACACCTTC
13	TRBD2	TRBV19	TRBJ2-1	once	CASNARGGNEQFF	TGTGCCAGTAATGCTCGGGGGGGCAATGAGCAGTTCTTC
13	NA	TRBV3-1/TRBV3-2	TRBJ1-3	NA	CASSQSTGNTIYF	TGTGCCAGCAGCCAATCAACTGGAAACACCATATATTTT
12	NA	TRBV6-5	TRBJ1-2	NA	CASSYRGGGYTF	TGTGCCAGCAGCTATCGGGGTGGTGGCTACACCTTC
16	NA	TRBV10-3	TRBJ2-5	NA	CAISESPGLAQETQYF	TGTGCCATCAGTGAGTCGCCGGGACTCGCCCAAGAGACCCAGTACTTC
16	TRBD2	TRBV7-2	TRBJ2-4	NA	CASSAGLAGGQNIQYF	TGTGCCAGCAGCGCGGGACTAGCGGGGGGACAAAACATTCAGTACTTC
13	NA	TRBV6-2/TRBV6-3	TRBJ1-2	NA	CASSYFGSEGYTF	TGTGCCAGCAGTTACTTCGGGTCGGAGGGCTACACCTTC
15	NA	TRBV20-1	TRBJ1-5	NA	CSASQVAQRNQPQHF	TGCAGTGCTAGTCAAGTGGCCCAGCGGAATCAGCCCCAGCATTTT
13	NA	TRBV12-3/TRBV12-4	TRBJ1-5	once	CASSVNSNQPQHF	TGTGCCAGCAGTGTTAATAGCAATCAGCCCCAGCATTTT
16	NA	TRBV7-8	TRBJ2-6	NA	CASTRDAASGANVLTF	TGTGCCAGCACGCGAGACGCGGCCTCTGGGGCCAACGTCCTGACTTTC
19	NA	TRBV11-3	TRBJ2-6	NA	CASSLVGSGWASGANVLTF	TGTGCCAGCAGCTTAGTTGGCTCAGGGTGGGCCTCTGGGGCCAACGTCCTGACTTTC
15	TRBD1	TRBV11-3	TRBJ2-2	NA	CASSPTGVGTGELFF	TGTGCCAGCAGCCCTACAGGGGTCGGGACCGGGGAGCTGTTTTTT
13	TRBD1	TRBV9	TRBJ1-1	once	CASSRDSTFEAFF	TGTGCCAGCAGTCGGGACAGTACCTTTGAAGCTTTCTTT
16	TRBD2	TRBV5-1	TRBJ2-3	NA	CASSHTSGGRSDTQYF	TGCGCCAGCAGCCACACTAGCGGAGGGCGCAGTGATACGCAGTATTTT
15	NA	TRBV25-1	TRBJ2-7	once	CASSDPTRKNYEQYF	TGTGCCAGCAGTGATCCTACCAGGAAAAACTACGAGCAGTACTTC
14	NA	TRBV5-1	TRBJ2-3	NA	CASSPGLGTDTQYF	TGCGCCAGCAGCCCCGGACTGGGCACAGATACGCAGTATTTT
14	NA	TRBV24-1	TRBJ2-1	NA	CATSVPGSYNEQFF	TGTGCCACCAGTGTTCCGGGATCTTACAATGAGCAGTTCTTC
14	NA	TRBV3-1/TRBV3-2	TRBJ2-7	NA	CASSRGTAVYEQYF	TGTGCCAGCAGCCGCGGGACAGCGGTCTACGAGCAGTACTTC
12	NA	TRBV5-4	TRBJ1-4	NA	CASSSGNEKLFF	TGTGCCAGCAGTTCAGGGAATGAAAAACTGTTTTTT
15	NA	TRBV6-1	TRBJ1-6	NA	CASSEVNSYNSPLHF	TGTGCCAGCAGTGAAGTTAACAGCTATAATTCACCCCTCCACTTT
17	TRBD2	TRBV5-1	TRBJ2-2	NA	CASSFGLGGRNTGELFF	TGCGCCAGCAGCTTTGGTCTCGGGGGGAGGAACACCGGGGAGCTGTTTTTT
15	NA	TRBV10-1	TRBJ1-1	few	CASSEGQFLTTEAFF	TGCGCCAGCAGTGAGGGACAGTTTCTGACCACTGAAGCTTTCTTT
14	TRBD1	TRBV10-3	TRBJ2-5	NA	CAIRDNRGGETQYF	TGTGCCATCAGGGACAACAGGGGCGGCGAGACCCAGTACTTC
14	NA	TRBV10-2	TRBJ1-5	NA	CASSSLGEYQPQHF	TGCGCCAGCAGTTCTTTGGGCGAGTATCAGCCCCAGCATTTT
15	TRBD1	TRBV5-6	TRBJ1-5	once	CASSSDRGLNQPQHF	TGTGCCAGCAGCTCGGACAGGGGGCTCAATCAGCCCCAGCATTTT
17	NA	TRBV27	TRBJ1-3	NA	CASSRPPLALSGNTIYF	TGTGCCAGCAGTCGACCTCCGCTAGCCCTCTCTGGAAACACCATATATTTT
17	TRBD2	TRBV5-1	TRBJ2-3	NA	CASSLTRQRDATDTQYF	TGCGCCAGCAGCTTGACGCGTCAGCGGGATGCCACAGATACGCAGTATTTT
14	NA	TRBV21-1	TRBJ1-2	NA	CASSKGTGSYGYTF	TGTGCCAGCAGCAAAGGGACAGGGAGCTATGGCTACACCTTC
13	TRBD1	TRBV29-1	TRBJ2-5	NA	CSVEGTVKETQYF	TGCAGCGTTGAGGGGACAGTTAAAGAGACCCAGTACTTC
15	NA	TRBV7-2	TRBJ1-1	few	CASSLDAGGYTEAFF	TGTGCCAGCAGCTTAGATGCCGGGGGTTACACTGAAGCTTTCTTT
14	NA	TRBV24-1	TRBJ2-5	NA	CATSGRGMWETQYF	TGTGCCACCAGTGGTCGGGGGATGTGGGAGACCCAGTACTTC
14	TRBD2	TRBV4-2	TRBJ2-1	NA	CASSLAGGFNEQFF	TGTGCCAGCAGCCTTGCGGGAGGGTTCAATGAGCAGTTCTTC
15	NA	TRBV5-5	TRBJ1-2	NA	CASSPPPGRQYGYTF	TGTGCCAGCAGCCCGCCGCCCGGGAGACAGTATGGCTACACCTTC
15	NA	TRBV3-1/TRBV3-2	TRBJ1-6	once	CASSQGLQNNSPLHF	TGTGCCAGCAGCCAAGGATTACAAAATAATTCACCCCTCCACTTT
18	NA	TRBV11-3	TRBJ1-1	NA	CASSPRGGGVGMNTEAFF	TGTGCCAGCAGCCCTAGAGGGGGAGGGGTCGGGATGAACACTGAAGCTTTCTTT
13	TRBD1	TRBV12-3/TRBV12-4	TRBJ2-5	NA	CASSHRGQETQYF	TGTGCCAGCAGCCACAGGGGACAAGAGACCCAGTACTTC
15	NA	TRBV6-6	TRBJ1-4	NA	CASSYLTALNEKLFF	TGTGCCAGCAGTTACCTGACAGCCCTTAATGAAAAACTGTTTTTT
16	TRBD2	TRBV30	TRBJ2-1	NA	CAWSVRHSGSYNEQFF	TGTGCCTGGAGTGTACGGCATAGCGGGTCCTACAATGAGCAGTTCTTC
13	NA	TRBV19	TRBJ1-1	NA	CASSIGRNTEAFF	TGTGCCAGTAGTATAGGTCGGAACACTGAAGCTTTCTTT
15	TRBD1	TRBV3-1/TRBV3-2	TRBJ1-2	NA	CASSQDPGQGSGYTF	TGTGCCAGCAGCCAAGATCCGGGACAGGGAAGTGGCTACACCTTC
15	TRBD1	TRBV3-1/TRBV3-2	TRBJ1-4	NA	CASSQAGTAGEKLFF	TGTGCCAGCAGCCAAGCCGGGACAGCCGGCGAAAAACTGTTTTTT
13	NA	TRBV2	TRBJ2-1	few	CASSYELDNEQFF	TGTGCCAGCAGTTACGAACTTGACAATGAGCAGTTCTTC
18	TRBD2	TRBV23-1	TRBJ2-3	NA	CASSQTSGGPSSTDTQYF	TGCGCCAGCAGTCAAACTAGCGGGGGGCCCTCTAGCACAGATACGCAGTATTTT
14	NA	TRBV7-8	TRBJ1-2	NA	CASSLASGSYGYTF	TGTGCCAGCAGCTTAGCGTCCGGGTCCTATGGCTACACCTTC
15	TRBD1	TRBV27	TRBJ1-1	NA	CASSRQGQMNTEAFF	TGTGCCAGCAGTAGGCAGGGACAGATGAACACTGAAGCTTTCTTT
14	TRBD1	TRBV7-8	TRBJ2-5	NA	CASSLGQGVETQYF	TGTGCCAGCAGCTTAGGGCAGGGGGTAGAGACCCAGTACTTC
13	NA	TRBV2	TRBJ2-5	NA	CASSEGGSGTQYF	TGTGCCAGCAGTGAAGGGGGCAGTGGGACCCAGTACTTC
14	TRBD2	TRBV11-3	TRBJ2-5	NA	CASSLLAGHETQYF	TGTGCCAGCAGCCTACTAGCGGGACACGAGACCCAGTACTTC